This T cell receptor (beta chain) stems from a study of OX40 agonist ivuxolimab in advanced cancers. Study context: Patients were treated with intravenous ivuxolimab, dosed at 0.01 to 10 mg/kg and infused every 2 weeks.

CDR1 SGDLS and CDR2 YYNGEE come from the germline V gene. The CDR3 contains 14 residues. Trimming cost V 0 bases and J 4 bases, with 8 bases left between them. The assay was immunoSEQ multiplex PCR, and TCRdb's table has in-frame clones only and misses some. The sample carries tens of thousands of clones, 75% to 95% recorded once. The material sequenced was CD4+ or CD8+ T cells sorted from blood, taken in a trial of the OX40 agonist ivuxolimab. The sequence was obtained from an adult with an advanced solid tumor such as melanoma, head and neck, liver or kidney cancer. V is TRBV9 and J is TRBJ1-5; D remains ambiguous. This CDR3 is CASSVGEKNQPQHF. Written as DNA, the CDR3 is TGTGCCAGCAGCGTAGGAGAGAAAAATCAGCCCCAGCATTTT.